This note documents a single T cell receptor beta chain sequence. Data came from immunoSEQ multiplex PCR; TCRdb stores just in-frame clones and leaves some out. Among around 130,000 clones listed, about 89% were seen once. This entry is derived from a study of blood T cell repertoires in COVID-19. The germline V gene encodes CDR1 MDHEN and CDR2 SYDVKM. The CDR3 has 14 amino acids. V was shortened by 2 bases and J by 5 bases, with 12 bases between the two germline ends. The J gene is TRBJ1-2, the V gene TRBV28; D perhaps matches TRBD1 (6 bases). The sample consisted of peripheral blood. The TCR was taken from a man aged 50 or older with active or convalescent COVID-19. CDR3 residues: CASSLGGTRYGYTF. For the CDR3, the DNA is TGTGCCAGCAGTTTAGGGGGCACCCGGTATGGCTACACCTTC.